The text below deals with one TCR beta chain. This sample was taken from a study of control samples from healthy donors and cancer patients. With V trimmed by 9 bases and J by 0 bases, 8 bases remained unmatched. Germline V lookup: CDR1 KGHSH, CDR2 LQKENI. The CDR3 totals 15 residues. Assay used: immunoSEQ multiplex PCR; TCRdb lists only in-frame clones, some missing. The sample has tens of thousands of clones; approximately 88% are singletons. The specimen was PBMCs. This receptor was obtained from a man between 65 and 85 years old with lung cancer. The V and J genes are TRBV18 and TRBJ2-1; TRBD1 agrees at 7 bases. CDR3 bases: TGTGCCAGTTCGACGACAGGGAGCTCCTACAATGAGCAGTTCTTC. Translation: CASSTTGSSYNEQFF.